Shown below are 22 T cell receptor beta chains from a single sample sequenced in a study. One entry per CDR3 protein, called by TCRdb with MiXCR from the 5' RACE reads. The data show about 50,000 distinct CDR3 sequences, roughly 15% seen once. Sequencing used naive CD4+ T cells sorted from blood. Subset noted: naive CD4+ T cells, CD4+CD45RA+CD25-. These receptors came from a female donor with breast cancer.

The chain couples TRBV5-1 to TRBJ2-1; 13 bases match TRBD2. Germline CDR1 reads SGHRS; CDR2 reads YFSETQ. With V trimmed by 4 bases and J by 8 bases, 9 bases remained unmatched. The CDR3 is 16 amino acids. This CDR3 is CASSRLAGGSGDEQFF. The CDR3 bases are TGCGCCAGCAGCCGACTAGCGGGGGGCTCGGGGGATGAGCAGTTCTTC.

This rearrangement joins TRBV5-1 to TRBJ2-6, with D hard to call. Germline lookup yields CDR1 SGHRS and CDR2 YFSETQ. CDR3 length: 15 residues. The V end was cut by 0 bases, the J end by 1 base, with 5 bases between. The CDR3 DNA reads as TGCGCCAGCAGCTTGGCCGAATCTGGGGCCAACGTCCTGACTTTC. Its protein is CASSLAESGANVLTF.

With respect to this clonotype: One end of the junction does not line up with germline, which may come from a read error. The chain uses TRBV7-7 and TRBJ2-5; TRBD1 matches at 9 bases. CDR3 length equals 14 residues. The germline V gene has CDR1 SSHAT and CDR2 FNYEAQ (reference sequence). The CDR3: CASSPRTGDETQYF. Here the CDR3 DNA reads TGTGCTAGCAGCCCACGGACAGGGGACGAGACCCAGTACTTC.

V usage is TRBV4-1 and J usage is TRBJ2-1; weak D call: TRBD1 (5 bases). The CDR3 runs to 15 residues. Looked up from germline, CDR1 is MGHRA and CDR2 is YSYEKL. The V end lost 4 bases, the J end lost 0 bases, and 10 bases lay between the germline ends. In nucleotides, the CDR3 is TGCGCCAGCAGCCCTCGGACATCCTCCTACAATGAGCAGTTCTTC. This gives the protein CASSPRTSSYNEQFF.

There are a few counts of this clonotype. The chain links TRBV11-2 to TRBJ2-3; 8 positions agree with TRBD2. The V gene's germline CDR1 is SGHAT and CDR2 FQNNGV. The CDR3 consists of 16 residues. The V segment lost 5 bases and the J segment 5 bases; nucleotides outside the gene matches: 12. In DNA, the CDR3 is TGTGCCAGCAGCCGAGGTCTGACTAGCGTGCAAGATACGCAGTATTTT. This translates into CASSRGLTSVQDTQYF.

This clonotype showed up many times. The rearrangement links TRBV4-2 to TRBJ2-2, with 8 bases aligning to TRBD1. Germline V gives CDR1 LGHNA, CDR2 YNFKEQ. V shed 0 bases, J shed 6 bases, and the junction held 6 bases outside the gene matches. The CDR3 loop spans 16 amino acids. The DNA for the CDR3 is TGTGCCAGCAGCCAAGACCAGGGGGCGGATTCCGGGGAGCTGTTTTTT. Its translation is CASSQDQGADSGELFF.

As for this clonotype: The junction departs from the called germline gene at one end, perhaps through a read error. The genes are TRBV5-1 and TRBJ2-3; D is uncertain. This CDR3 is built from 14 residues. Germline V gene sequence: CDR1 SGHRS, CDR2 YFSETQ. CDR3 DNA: TGCGTCAGCAGCTTGGGATTCCTCGGAGATACGCAGTATTTT. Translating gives CVSSLGFLGDTQYF.

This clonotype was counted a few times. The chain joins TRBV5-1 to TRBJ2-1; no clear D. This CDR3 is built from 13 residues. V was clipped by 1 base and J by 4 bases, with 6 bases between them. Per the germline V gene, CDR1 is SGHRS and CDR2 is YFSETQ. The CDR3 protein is CASSLPGYNEQFF. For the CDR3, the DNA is TGCGCCAGCAGCTTGCCCGGATACAATGAGCAGTTCTTC.

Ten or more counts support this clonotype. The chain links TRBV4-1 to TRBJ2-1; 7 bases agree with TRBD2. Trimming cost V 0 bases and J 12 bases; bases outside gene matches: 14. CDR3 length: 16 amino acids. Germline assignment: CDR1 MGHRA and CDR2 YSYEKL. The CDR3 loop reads CASSQDRAGAIQLQFF. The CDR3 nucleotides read TGCGCCAGCAGCCAAGATCGGGCGGGAGCGATTCAATTGCAGTTCTTC.

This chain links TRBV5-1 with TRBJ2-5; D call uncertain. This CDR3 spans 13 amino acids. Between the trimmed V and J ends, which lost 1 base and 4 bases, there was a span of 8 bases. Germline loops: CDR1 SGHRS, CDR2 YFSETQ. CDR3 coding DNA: TGCGCCAGCAGCTTGAGCCCAAGAGAGACCCAGTACTTC. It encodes CASSLSPRETQYF.

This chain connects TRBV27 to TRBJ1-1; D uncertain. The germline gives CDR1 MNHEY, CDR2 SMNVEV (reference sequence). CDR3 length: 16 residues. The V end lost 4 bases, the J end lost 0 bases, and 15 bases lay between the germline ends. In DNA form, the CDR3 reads TGTGCCAGCAGTTCCCGTAACGTCGGTTTGAACACTGAAGCTTTCTTT. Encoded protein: CASSSRNVGLNTEAFF.

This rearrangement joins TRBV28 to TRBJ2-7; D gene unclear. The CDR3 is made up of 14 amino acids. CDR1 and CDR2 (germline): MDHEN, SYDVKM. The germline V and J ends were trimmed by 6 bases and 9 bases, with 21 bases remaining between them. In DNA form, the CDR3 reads TGTGCCAGCAGCGTACGAACTCCATCCGGCGGGCAGTACTTC. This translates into CASSVRTPSGGQYF.

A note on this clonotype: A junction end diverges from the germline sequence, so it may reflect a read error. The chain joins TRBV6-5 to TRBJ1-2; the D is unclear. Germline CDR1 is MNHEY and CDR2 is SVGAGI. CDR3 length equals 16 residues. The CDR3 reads CASSPLGSGANHGYTF. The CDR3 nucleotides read TGTGCCAGCAGCCCCCTAGGGTCGGGCGCTAACCATGGCTACACCTTC.

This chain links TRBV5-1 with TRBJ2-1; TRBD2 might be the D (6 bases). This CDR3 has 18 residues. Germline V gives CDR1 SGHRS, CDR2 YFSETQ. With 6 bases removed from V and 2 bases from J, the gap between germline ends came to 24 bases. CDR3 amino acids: CASTDLRGSSGPYNEQFF. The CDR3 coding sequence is TGCGCCAGCACCGACCTGAGGGGAAGTAGCGGCCCCTACAATGAGCAGTTCTTC.

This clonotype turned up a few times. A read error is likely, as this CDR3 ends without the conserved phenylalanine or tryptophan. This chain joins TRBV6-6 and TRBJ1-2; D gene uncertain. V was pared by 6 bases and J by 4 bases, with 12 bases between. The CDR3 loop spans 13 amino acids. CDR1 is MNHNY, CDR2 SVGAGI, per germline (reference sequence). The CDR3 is CASSLNRAYGYTL. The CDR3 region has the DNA TGTGCCAGCAGCCTTAATAGGGCCTATGGCTACACCCTC.

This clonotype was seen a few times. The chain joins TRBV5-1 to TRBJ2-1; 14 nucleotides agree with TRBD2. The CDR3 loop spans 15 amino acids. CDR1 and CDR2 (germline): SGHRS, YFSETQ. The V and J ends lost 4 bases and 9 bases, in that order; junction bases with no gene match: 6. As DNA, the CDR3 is TGCGCCAGCAGCCAGGGACTAGCGGGAGTAGGTGAGCAGTTCTTC. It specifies CASSQGLAGVGEQFF. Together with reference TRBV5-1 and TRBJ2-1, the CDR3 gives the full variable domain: KAGVTQTPRYLIKTRGQQVTLSCSPISGHRSVSWYQQTPGQGLQFLFEYFSETQRNKGNFPGRFSGRQFSNSRSEMNVSTLELGDSALYLCASSQGLAGVGEQFFGPGTRLTVL.

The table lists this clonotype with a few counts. The CDR3 sequence: CASSSGTGEGSRHF. CDR3 sequence (DNA): TGTGCCAGCTCATCAGGGACAGGGGAAGGAAGTCGGCATTTT. The rearrangement joins TRBV18 to TRBJ1-5, with 10 nucleotides matching TRBD1. V lost 5 bases to trimming and J lost 15 bases; unmatched junction nucleotides: 13. This CDR3 contains 14 residues. Germline V gives CDR1 KGHSH, CDR2 LQKENI.

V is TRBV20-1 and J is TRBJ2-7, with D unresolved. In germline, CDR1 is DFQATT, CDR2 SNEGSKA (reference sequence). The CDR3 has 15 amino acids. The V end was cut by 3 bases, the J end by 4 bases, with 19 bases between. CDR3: CSASKARGVEYEQYF. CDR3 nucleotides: TGCAGTGCTAGTAAGGCCCGCGGAGTAGAGTACGAGCAGTACTTC.

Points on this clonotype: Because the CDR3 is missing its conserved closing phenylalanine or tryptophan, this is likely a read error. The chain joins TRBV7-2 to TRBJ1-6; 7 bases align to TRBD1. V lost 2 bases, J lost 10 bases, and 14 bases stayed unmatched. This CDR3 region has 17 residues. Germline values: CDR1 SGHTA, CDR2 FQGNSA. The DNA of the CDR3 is TGTGCCAGCAGCTTATTCTCGGGCAGGGGGGTAAGGTCACCCCTCCACTTG. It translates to CASSLFSGRGVRSPLHL.

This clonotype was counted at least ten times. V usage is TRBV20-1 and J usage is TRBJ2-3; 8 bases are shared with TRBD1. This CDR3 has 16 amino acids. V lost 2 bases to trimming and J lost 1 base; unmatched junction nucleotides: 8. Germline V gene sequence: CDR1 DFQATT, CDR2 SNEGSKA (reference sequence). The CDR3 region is CSARFGQGWGTDTQYF. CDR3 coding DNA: TGCAGTGCTAGATTTGGACAGGGATGGGGCACAGATACGCAGTATTTT.

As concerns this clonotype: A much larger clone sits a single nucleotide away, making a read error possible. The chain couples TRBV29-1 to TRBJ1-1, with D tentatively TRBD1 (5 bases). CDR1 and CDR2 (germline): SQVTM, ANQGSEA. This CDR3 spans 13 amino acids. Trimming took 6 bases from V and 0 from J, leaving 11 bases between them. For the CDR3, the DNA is TGCAGCGTAATACAGGTATTGAACACTGAAGCTTTCTTT. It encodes CSVIQVLNTEAFF. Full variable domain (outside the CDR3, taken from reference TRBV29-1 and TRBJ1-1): SAVISQKPSRDICQRGTSLTIQCQVDSQVTMMFWYRQQPGQSLTLIATANQGSEATYESGFVIDKFPISRPNLTFSTLTVSNMSPEDSSIYLCSVIQVLNTEAFFGQGTRLTVV.

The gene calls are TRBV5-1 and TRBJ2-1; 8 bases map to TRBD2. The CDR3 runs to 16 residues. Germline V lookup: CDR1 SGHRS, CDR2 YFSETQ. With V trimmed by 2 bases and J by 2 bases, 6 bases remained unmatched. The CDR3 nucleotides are TGCGCCAGCAGCTTAAGCGGGGGTAGCCCCTACAATGAGCAGTTCTTC. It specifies CASSLSGGSPYNEQFF.